This section outlines one T cell receptor (beta chain) sequence together with its context. Its antigen is undetermined. V was clipped by 7 bases and J by 0 bases, with 9 bases between them. From germline, CDR1 is MGHDK and CDR2 SYGVNS. The CDR3 runs 13 residues. This sample is part of a study of vaccination effects on CD4 cells after COVID-19. Here immunoSEQ multiplex PCR was the method, and the copy in TCRdb shows in-frame clones only, minus some. The sample has approximately 74,000 clones, under 85% seen once. Antigen-specific CD4+ T cell clonotypes were called by their expansion after viral peptide-pool culture in ViraFEST. Following a 10-day culture, CD4+ T cells were purified. It was two doses of either the BNT162b2 or mRNA-1273 vaccine that participants received. Previously uninfected by SARS-CoV-2, the vaccine recipients also showed negative nucleocapsid antibodies. About 2.1 million PBMC were seeded per well and grown in the presence of 9 to 10 IU/ml IL-2 and about 10 ug/ml peptides.

The source was CD4+ T cells from PBMCs cultured with HCoV-OC43 spike peptides, collected after COVID-19 vaccination. Subset of the sample: HCoV-OC43 spike overlapping peptide pool stimulation. This chain links TRBV25-1 with TRBJ1-1; TRBD1 is a possible D gene (5 bases). This sequence originates from a human donor who received a COVID-19 vaccine. In DNA form, the CDR3 reads TGTGCCAGCAAGGGGCAGTTGAACACTGAAGCTTTCTTT. It translates to CASKGQLNTEAFF.